This is a list of T cell receptor beta chains from one sample in a study of blood T cell repertoires in COVID-19. Clones were sequenced by immunoSEQ multiplex PCR, and TCRdb holds only the in-frame ones, with some missing. In the table there are about 150,000 clones, around 89% of which are singletons. Specimen: peripheral blood. All receptors derive from a man aged 18-30 years with COVID-19, enrolled during active disease. Both conserved end residues are trimmed from each CDR3.

J gene: TRBJ2-7
V gene: TRBV28
CDR3 protein: ASSLLRRGYEQY

J gene: TRBJ2-1
V gene: TRBV4-3
CDR3 protein: ASSQGFGGANEQF

J gene: TRBJ1-5
V gene: TRBV25-1
CDR3 protein: ASSEGGPWGNQPQH

J gene: TRBJ2-7
V gene: TRBV2
CDR3 protein: ASSEGARGYEQY

J gene: TRBJ1-3
V gene: TRBV7-9
CDR3 protein: ASSTIGNTIY

J gene: TRBJ2-3
V gene: TRBV7-9
CDR3 protein: ASSHPLTSTDTQY

J gene: TRBJ2-1
V gene: TRBV14
CDR3 protein: ASSQGSGRFNSYNEQF

J gene: TRBJ1-3
V gene: TRBV3-1/TRBV3-2
CDR3 protein: ASSPPRGHGGNTIY

J gene: TRBJ1-4
V gene: TRBV3-1/TRBV3-2
CDR3 protein: ASSPPGQSEKLL

J gene: TRBJ1-2
V gene: TRBV11-1
CDR3 protein: ASSLSPEVSGYT

J gene: TRBJ2-2
V gene: TRBV7-8
CDR3 protein: ASSLATLAGGPGGELF

J gene: TRBJ2-1
V gene: TRBV2
CDR3 protein: ASRGLAGHNEQF

J gene: TRBJ2-5
V gene: TRBV7-2
CDR3 protein: ASSLGVQAQETQY

J gene: TRBJ2-1
V gene: TRBV19
CDR3 protein: ASREGGLAGAPPYNEQF

J gene: TRBJ2-2
V gene: TRBV5-4
CDR3 protein: ASSLGGVNTGELF

J gene: TRBJ2-3
V gene: TRBV28
CDR3 protein: ASSLGTSGSLSDTQY

J gene: TRBJ1-5
V gene: TRBV27
CDR3 protein: ASSHTGVNQPQH

J gene: TRBJ1-1
V gene: TRBV19
CDR3 protein: ASSTPSDIPIGAF

J gene: TRBJ2-7
V gene: TRBV5-1
CDR3 protein: ASSWSVSYEQY

J gene: TRBJ1-1
V gene: TRBV7-9
CDR3 protein: ASSSPGTGDRGIEAF

J gene: TRBJ2-1
V gene: TRBV28
CDR3 protein: ASSSPGTTSYNEQF

J gene: TRBJ2-1
V gene: TRBV5-1
CDR3 protein: ASSLGLLVAGYNEQF

J gene: TRBJ2-1
V gene: TRBV4-2
CDR3 protein: ASSQRVRTSGVGNEQF

J gene: TRBJ1-1
V gene: TRBV5-4
CDR3 protein: ASSLDFSSTEAF

J gene: TRBJ2-1
V gene: TRBV28
CDR3 protein: ASSFGSSVYNEQF

J gene: TRBJ1-2
V gene: TRBV7-9
CDR3 protein: ASSRRGPEGYT

J gene: TRBJ1-3
V gene: TRBV5-1
CDR3 protein: ASSLVGGRFGNTIY

J gene: TRBJ2-5
V gene: TRBV7-9
CDR3 protein: ASSLVGGQETQY

J gene: TRBJ1-6
V gene: TRBV2
CDR3 protein: ASTLQENSPLH

J gene: TRBJ2-5
V gene: TRBV11-2
CDR3 protein: ASSSGGQSRTQY

J gene: TRBJ2-7
V gene: TRBV30
CDR3 protein: AWREDSVLTGEQY

J gene: TRBJ2-1
V gene: TRBV9
CDR3 protein: ASAGTSGEQF

J gene: TRBJ2-2
V gene: TRBV4-2
CDR3 protein: ASSRIGSSGELF

J gene: TRBJ1-1
V gene: TRBV2
CDR3 protein: ASSSDRGMRVNTEAF

J gene: TRBJ2-7
V gene: TRBV7-2
CDR3 protein: ASSLRLADPYEQY

J gene: TRBJ1-6
V gene: TRBV10-2
CDR3 protein: ASSESFTGNSPLH

J gene: TRBJ2-6
V gene: TRBV28
CDR3 protein: ASSWGQAFSGANVLT

J gene: TRBJ2-7
V gene: TRBV4-2
CDR3 protein: ASSQETGGSYEQY

J gene: TRBJ1-1
V gene: TRBV7-2
CDR3 protein: ASSFLGQNTEAF

J gene: TRBJ2-7
V gene: TRBV15
CDR3 protein: ATSRTGGYEQY

J gene: TRBJ2-7
V gene: TRBV5-1
CDR3 protein: ASSLDLAGFNEQY

J gene: TRBJ2-3
V gene: TRBV19
CDR3 protein: ASSISADSRTDTQY

J gene: TRBJ2-3
V gene: TRBV28
CDR3 protein: ASSSGTGRGTDTQY

J gene: TRBJ2-1
V gene: TRBV5-1
CDR3 protein: ASSFTGGSEQF

J gene: TRBJ1-5
V gene: TRBV11-3
CDR3 protein: ASSLEHYSNQPQH

J gene: TRBJ2-5
V gene: TRBV24-1
CDR3 protein: ATSGFGEAGETQY